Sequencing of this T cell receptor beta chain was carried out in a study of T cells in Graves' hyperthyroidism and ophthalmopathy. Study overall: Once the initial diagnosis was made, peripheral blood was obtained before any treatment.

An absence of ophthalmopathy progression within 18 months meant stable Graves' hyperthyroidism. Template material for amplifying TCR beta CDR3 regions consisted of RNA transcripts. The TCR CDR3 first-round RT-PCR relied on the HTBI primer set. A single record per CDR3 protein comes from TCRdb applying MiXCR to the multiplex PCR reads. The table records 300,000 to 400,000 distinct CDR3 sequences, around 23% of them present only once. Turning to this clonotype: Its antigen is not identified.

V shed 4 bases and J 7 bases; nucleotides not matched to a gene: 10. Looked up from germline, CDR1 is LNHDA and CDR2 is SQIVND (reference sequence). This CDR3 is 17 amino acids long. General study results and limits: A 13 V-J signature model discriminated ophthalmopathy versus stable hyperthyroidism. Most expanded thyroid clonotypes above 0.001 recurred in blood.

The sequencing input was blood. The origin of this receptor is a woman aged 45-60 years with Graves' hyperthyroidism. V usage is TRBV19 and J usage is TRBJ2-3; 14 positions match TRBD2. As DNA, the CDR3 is TGTGCCAGTAGTACGGGGACTAGCGGGGGAATTTGGAATACGCAGTATTTT. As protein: CASSTGTSGGIWNTQYF.